This TCR beta chain was sequenced in a study of T cell responses to AZD1222 COVID-19 vaccine. Study-level background: Timing groups of about 4 and about 12 weeks for second doses were pooled. Overall study findings and caveats: Repertoires were sampled only after the peak T cell response.

The CDR3 is 15 residues long. The V and J ends lost 0 bases and 0 bases respectively, with 7 bases between them. Germline CDR1 MRHNA, CDR2 SNTAGT. Worth noting for this clone: No antigen is known for it.

Profiled with immunoSEQ multiplex PCR; TCRdb holds only in-frame clones, not every one. The data hold 100,000 to 110,000 clones, with about 88% observed a single time. The genes are TRBV6-4 and TRBJ2-3; D ambiguous. This sample comprised peripheral blood, obtained on day 0 of AZD1222 vaccination. The TCR sequence derives from an adult in good health. This CDR3 is CASSDSDASTDTQYF. The DNA of the CDR3 is TGTGCCAGCAGTGACTCGGATGCTAGCACAGATACGCAGTATTTT.